This T cell receptor (beta chain) emerged from a study of shared clonotypes between healthy human individuals. TCRdb's copy holds only in-frame clones and misses some; the assay was immunoSEQ multiplex PCR. The sample lists roughly 650,000 clones; around 97% were seen once. Unmatched junction bases numbered 4, after V lost 6 bases and J lost 1 base. The CDR3 covers 14 residues. CDR1 MNHNY and CDR2 SVGAGI come from the germline V gene (reference sequence). CD4+ cells yielded CD45RA+ naive and CD45RA-negative memory subsets. The sequence was obtained from a woman aged 25-40 years in good health. Sequencing was performed on naive CD4+ T cells sorted from blood. Subset indicated: CD45RA+ positively selected. The rearrangement links TRBV6-6 to TRBJ1-2; 8 bases align to TRBD1. The CDR3 DNA sequence: TGTGCCAGCAGGACGGGACAGGATAACTATGGCTACACCTTC. It encodes CASRTGQDNYGYTF.